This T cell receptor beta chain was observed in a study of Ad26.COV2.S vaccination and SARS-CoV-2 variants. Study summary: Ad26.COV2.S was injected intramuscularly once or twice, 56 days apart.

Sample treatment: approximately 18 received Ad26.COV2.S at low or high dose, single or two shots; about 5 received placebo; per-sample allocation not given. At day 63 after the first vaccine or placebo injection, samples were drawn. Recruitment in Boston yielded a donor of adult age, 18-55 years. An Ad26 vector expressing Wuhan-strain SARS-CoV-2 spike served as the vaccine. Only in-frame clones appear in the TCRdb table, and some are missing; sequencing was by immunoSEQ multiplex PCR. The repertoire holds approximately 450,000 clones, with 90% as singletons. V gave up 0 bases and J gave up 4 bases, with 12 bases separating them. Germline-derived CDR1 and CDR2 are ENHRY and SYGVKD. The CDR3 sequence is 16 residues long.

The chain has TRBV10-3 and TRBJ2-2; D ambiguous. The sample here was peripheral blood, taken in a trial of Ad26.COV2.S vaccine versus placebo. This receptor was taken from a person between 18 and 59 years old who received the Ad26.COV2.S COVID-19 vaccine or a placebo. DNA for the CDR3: TGTGCCATCAGTGAGTCGAATCCAGGCGGCACCGGGGAGCTGTTTTTT. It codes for CAISESNPGGTGELFF.